Shown below are 25 T cell receptor beta chains from a single sample sequenced in a study of blood T cell repertoires in COVID-19. TCRdb's copy holds only in-frame clones and misses some; the assay was immunoSEQ multiplex PCR. The data hold about 120,000 clones, with 78% observed a single time. Sequenced sample: peripheral blood. The receptors come from a man aged 70-80 years with acute or convalescent COVID-19.

The chain carries TRBV7-7 and TRBJ1-1; weak D call: TRBD1 (5 bases). The CDR3 loop spans 13 amino acids. V was shortened by 0 bases and J by 3 bases, with 5 bases between the two germline ends. Germline assignment: CDR1 SSHAT and CDR2 FNYEAQ (reference sequence). This CDR3 reads CASSLAGDTEAFF. The CDR3, as DNA: TGTGCCAGCAGCTTAGCAGGGGACACTGAAGCTTTCTTT.

V and J are TRBV18 and TRBJ2-2; TRBD1 matches 10 bases. The CDR3 runs 16 residues. The V gene's germline CDR1 is KGHSH and CDR2 LQKENI. V gave up 4 bases and J gave up 6 bases; unmatched junction bases: 8. Written as DNA, the CDR3 is TGTGCCAGCTCACTGGGACAGGGGTTTGCGGCCGGGGAGCTGTTTTTT. It yields the protein CASSLGQGFAAGELFF.

Only a few counts were recorded for this clone. The CDR3 region is CASLQSGGERIGNQPQHF. The CDR3 DNA sequence: TGTGCCAGCCTCCAATCAGGGGGCGAAAGGATCGGCAATCAGCCCCAGCATTTT. The J gene is TRBJ1-5, the V gene TRBV28, with TRBD1 matching over 8 bases. The V gene's germline CDR1 is MDHEN and CDR2 SYDVKM. The CDR3 consists of 18 residues. V lost 8 bases, J lost 2 bases, and 17 bases stayed unmatched.

This rearrangement joins TRBV9 to TRBJ2-1; 9 bases are a match to TRBD1. Per the germline V gene, CDR1 is SGDLS and CDR2 is YYNGEE. With 3 bases clipped from V and 3 bases from J, the junction kept 10 bases outside the gene matches. The CDR3 spans 17 residues. The CDR3 region has the DNA TGTGCCAGCAGCGGGACAGGGGCCCGCACCTACTACAATGAGCAGTTCTTC. Amino acid sequence: CASSGTGARTYYNEQFF.

The rearrangement uses TRBV6-2 or TRBV6-3 and TRBJ2-7; TRBD2 agrees at 8 bases. The CDR3 contains 14 residues. The V and J ends lost 6 bases and 4 bases, in that order; junction bases with no gene match: 8. CDR1 and CDR2 from the germline V gene are MNHEY and SVGEGT. The CDR3 loop reads CASSRGGLTYEQYF. The CDR3 DNA sequence: TGTGCCAGCAGCCGCGGGGGGCTAACTTACGAGCAGTACTTC.

The chain couples TRBV7-2 to TRBJ2-7, with 12 positions matching TRBD2. Germline trimming cut 4 bases from V and 0 bases from J; bases unmatched to any gene: 10. The CDR3 consists of 18 residues. Per the germline V gene, CDR1 is SGHTA and CDR2 is FQGNSA. The CDR3 sequence is CASSSLAGGDRGSYEQYF. Here the CDR3 DNA reads TGTGCCAGCAGCTCACTAGCGGGGGGCGATCGGGGCTCCTACGAGCAGTACTTC.

This chain connects TRBV7-3 to TRBJ2-1; 7 bases match TRBD2. The CDR3 is 15 amino acids. The ends lost 5 bases at V and 0 bases at J; junction bases unmatched: 4. Germline CDR1 SGHTA, CDR2 FQGTGA. The CDR3 reads CASSPREGSYNEQFF. CDR3 nucleotide sequence: TGTGCCAGCAGCCCTAGGGAGGGCTCCTACAATGAGCAGTTCTTC. Filled out from reference TRBV7-3 and TRBJ2-1, the complete variable domain reads GAGVSQTPSNKVTEKGKYVELRCDPISGHTALYWYRQSLGQGPEFLIYFQGTGAADDSGLPNDRFFAVRPEGSVSTLKIQRTERGDSAVYLCASSPREGSYNEQFFGPGTRLTVL.

This chain connects TRBV9 to TRBJ2-3, with 12 positions matching TRBD2. The V and J ends lost 1 base and 4 bases, in that order; junction bases with no gene match: 4. This CDR3 contains 16 residues. Germline V gene lookup returns CDR1 SGDLS and CDR2 YYNGEE. In DNA, the CDR3 is TGTGCCAGCAGCGTACTAGCGGGGGGGCCATCAGATACGCAGTATTTT. Amino acids: CASSVLAGGPSDTQYF.

The chain recombines TRBV6-5 with TRBJ2-1; perhaps TRBD1 as D (5 bases). V gave up 2 bases and J gave up 2 bases, with 10 bases separating them. This CDR3 comprises 15 residues. Germline assignment: CDR1 MNHEY and CDR2 SVGAGI. The DNA for the CDR3 is TGTGCCAGCAGTTACAGGGGCGACCCCTACAATGAGCAGTTCTTC. Translating it yields CASSYRGDPYNEQFF.

This clone was observed once. Here the CDR3 reads CASSLYRGASPLHF. The CDR3 DNA reads TGTGCCAGCAGCTTATACAGGGGGGCCTCACCCCTCCACTTT. The chain recombines TRBV7-2 with TRBJ1-6; 8 bases agree with TRBD1. Losses at the gene ends were 2 bases for V and 10 bases for J; bases not matched to a gene: 4. CDR3 length: 14 residues. From germline, CDR1 is SGHTA and CDR2 FQGNSA.

In nucleotides, the CDR3 is TGTGCCAGCAGCAACAGACTAGCGGGGGCCTCCTACAATGAGCAGTTCTTC. Protein product: CASSNRLAGASYNEQFF. This chain connects TRBV3-1 (or the pseudogene TRBV3-2) to TRBJ2-1; 12 bases fit TRBD2. The CDR3 has 17 residues. Germline CDR1 is LGHDT and CDR2 is YNNKEL (reference sequence). V gave up 5 bases and J gave up 0 bases; unmatched junction bases: 5.

This clone is a singleton in its sample. The gene calls are TRBV5-4 and TRBJ1-3; D is undetermined. Trimming took 0 bases from V and 0 from J, leaving 4 bases between them. The CDR3 has 14 residues. Germline CDR1 reads SGHNT; CDR2 reads YYREEE (reference sequence). For the CDR3, the DNA is TGTGCCAGCAGCTTGGCCAACTCTGGAAACACCATATATTTT. Translated, it gives CASSLANSGNTIYF.

Only a few counts were recorded for this clone. One junction end does not reproduce the germline sequence, and a read error may be involved. This chain connects TRBV4-3 to TRBJ1-1; 9 bases match TRBD1. The CDR3 sequence is 14 residues long. Germline loops: CDR1 LGHNA, CDR2 YSLEER. Written as DNA, the CDR3 is TGCGCCAGCAGCCAAGATTATGAGACAGGGGGGATCGTCTTT. Translated, it gives CASSQDYETGGIVF.

The genes are TRBV3-1 (or the pseudogene TRBV3-2) and TRBJ1-3; no firm D call. Germline CDR1 is LGHDT and CDR2 is YNNKEL (reference sequence). CDR3 length: 18 residues. The V end was cut by 1 base, the J end by 0 bases, with 16 bases between. The CDR3 loop is CASSQVPPGRGSGNTIYF. The CDR3 bases are TGTGCCAGCAGCCAAGTTCCCCCGGGCCGGGGCTCTGGAAACACCATATATTTT.

The chain has TRBV5-1 and TRBJ1-1; TRBD1 aligns across 7 bases. The CDR3 is 14 residues long. V lost 7 bases and J lost 0; bases outside the gene matches: 6. In germline, CDR1 is SGHRS, CDR2 YFSETQ. The CDR3 is CASGMTGLNTEAFF. CDR3 nucleotides: TGCGCCAGCGGAATGACAGGGCTGAACACTGAAGCTTTCTTT.

The chain recombines TRBV15 with TRBJ2-7; D perhaps matches TRBD2 (5 bases). CDR3 length: 14 amino acids. Germline V gene data show CDR1 as LNHNV and CDR2 as YYDKDF (reference sequence). V lost 1 base to trimming and J lost 1 base, with 8 bases between them. The CDR3 DNA reads as TGTGCCACCAGCAGAGCCCGGACTTCCTACGAGCAGTACTTC. The encoded protein is CATSRARTSYEQYF.

V and J are TRBV5-4 and TRBJ1-1; 7 bases match TRBD1. After removal of 4 bases from V and 7 bases from J, the junction contained 7 bases not matched to a gene. The CDR3 has 13 residues. Germline V CDR1 and CDR2: SGHNT, YYREEE (reference sequence). The CDR3 loop reads CASSRDSANEAFF. CDR3 sequence (DNA): TGTGCCAGCAGCCGGGACAGCGCGAATGAAGCTTTCTTT.

This sequence joins TRBV3-1 (or the pseudogene TRBV3-2) and TRBJ2-1; 13 bases fit TRBD2. The germline V gene encodes CDR1 LGHDT and CDR2 YNNKEL (reference sequence). The CDR3 runs to 15 residues. Losses at the gene ends were 3 bases for V and 8 bases for J; bases not matched to a gene: 4. CDR3 nucleotides: TGTGCCAGCAGCCAGACTAGCGGGGGGCCCCATGAGCAGTTCTTC. Protein sequence: CASSQTSGGPHEQFF.

This clone was seen just once. V gene TRBV19 combines with J gene TRBJ1-4; D unresolved. V was trimmed by 3 bases and J by 7 bases, leaving 9 bases between them. From germline, CDR1 is LNHDA and CDR2 SQIVND (reference sequence). The CDR3 spans 13 residues. CDR3 nucleotides: TGTGCCAGTAGTATTGCGGGGATTGAAAAACTGTTTTTT. Translation gives CASSIAGIEKLFF.

V and J are TRBV4-3 and TRBJ2-7; 7 nucleotides agree with TRBD1. The germline V gene has CDR1 LGHNA and CDR2 YSLEER. The J segment lost 4 bases and the V segment lost 0 bases, leaving 9 bases of the junction unmatched. The length of the CDR3 is 16 residues. CDR3 sequence: CASSQDVRTGRYEQYF. The CDR3 DNA reads TGCGCCAGCAGCCAAGATGTTCGGACAGGACGATACGAGCAGTACTTC.

The rearrangement joins TRBV7-8 to TRBJ1-6; D unresolved. The V gene lost 5 bases and the J gene lost 5 bases, with 16 bases spanning the gap. Per the germline V gene, CDR1 is SGHVS and CDR2 is FQNEAQ. The length of the CDR3 is 16 residues. The chain's CDR3 is CASSLTTSEDNSPLHF. In DNA, the CDR3 is TGTGCCAGCAGCCTAACCACCTCCGAGGATAATTCACCCCTCCACTTT. The complete variable domain, with remaining parts taken from reference TRBV7-8 and TRBJ1-6, reads GAGVSQSPRYKVAKRGQDVALRCDPISGHVSLFWYQQALGQGPEFLTYFQNEAQLDKSGLPSDRFFAERPEGSVSTLKIQRTQQEDSAVYLCASSLTTSEDNSPLHFGNGTRLTVT.

The gene calls are TRBV7-2 and TRBJ2-5; D remains ambiguous. The germline V and J ends were trimmed by 5 bases and 7 bases, with 11 bases remaining between them. The CDR3 length is 12 residues. In germline, CDR1 is SGHTA, CDR2 FQGNSA. The DNA for the CDR3 is TGTGCCAGCAGCGATCAATCGGTGACCCAGTACTTC. This gives the protein CASSDQSVTQYF.

The chain links TRBV6-5 to TRBJ1-3; possible D gene TRBD1, 6 bases. Germline values: CDR1 MNHEY, CDR2 SVGAGI. The CDR3 sequence is 16 residues long. Trimming removed 4 bases from V and 0 bases from J, with 13 bases in between. DNA of the CDR3: TGTGCCAGCAGTTCGACAGGCCCACTCTCTGGAAACACCATATATTTT. The encoded protein is CASSSTGPLSGNTIYF.

This clone came up a few times. V gene TRBV5-1 combines with J gene TRBJ1-1, with D hard to call. From germline, CDR1 is SGHRS and CDR2 YFSETQ. V was trimmed by 5 bases and J by 4 bases, leaving 18 bases between them. This CDR3 is 15 amino acids long. CDR3 sequence (DNA): TGCGCCAGCAGTCTCCAATGGGCCGGTACCACTGAAGCTTTCTTT. Amino acids: CASSLQWAGTTEAFF.

The gene calls are TRBV5-1 and TRBJ1-5, with D hard to call. The V end was cut by 4 bases, the J end by 7 bases, with 15 bases between. Per germline, CDR1 SGHRS and CDR2 YFSETQ. The CDR3 has 14 residues. The CDR3 region has the DNA TGCGCCAGCAGCAAGGTAGGCGGATCGCAGCCCCAGCATTTT. Translating it yields CASSKVGGSQPQHF.